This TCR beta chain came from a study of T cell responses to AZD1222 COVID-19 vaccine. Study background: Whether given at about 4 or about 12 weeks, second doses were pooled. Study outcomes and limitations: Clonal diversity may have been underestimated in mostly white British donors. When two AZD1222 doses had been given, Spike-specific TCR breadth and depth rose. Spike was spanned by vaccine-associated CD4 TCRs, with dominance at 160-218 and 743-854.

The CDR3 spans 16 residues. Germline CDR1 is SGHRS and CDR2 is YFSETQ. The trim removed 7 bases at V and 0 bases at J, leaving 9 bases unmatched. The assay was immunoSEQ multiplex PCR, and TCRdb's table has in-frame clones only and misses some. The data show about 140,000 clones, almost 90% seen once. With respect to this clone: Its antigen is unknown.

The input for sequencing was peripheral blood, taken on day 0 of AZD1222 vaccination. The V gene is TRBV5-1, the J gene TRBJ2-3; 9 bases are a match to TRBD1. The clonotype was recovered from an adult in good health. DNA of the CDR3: TGCGCCAGCGGGGGACAGGGAGGATCTAGCACAGATACGCAGTATTTT. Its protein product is CASGGQGGSSTDTQYF.